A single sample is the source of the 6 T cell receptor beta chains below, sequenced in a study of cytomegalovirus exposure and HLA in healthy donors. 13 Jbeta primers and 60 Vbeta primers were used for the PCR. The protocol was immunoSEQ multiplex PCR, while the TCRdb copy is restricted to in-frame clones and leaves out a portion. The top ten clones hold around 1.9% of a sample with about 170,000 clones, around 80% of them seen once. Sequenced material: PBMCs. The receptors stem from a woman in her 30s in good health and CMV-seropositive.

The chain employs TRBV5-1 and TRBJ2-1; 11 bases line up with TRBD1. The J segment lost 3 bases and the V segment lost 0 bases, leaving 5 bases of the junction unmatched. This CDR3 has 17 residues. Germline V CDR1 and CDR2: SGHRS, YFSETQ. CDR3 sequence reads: CASSLAPGTGGYNEQFF. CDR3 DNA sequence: TGCGCCAGCAGCTTGGCCCCCGGGACAGGGGGCTACAATGAGCAGTTCTTC.

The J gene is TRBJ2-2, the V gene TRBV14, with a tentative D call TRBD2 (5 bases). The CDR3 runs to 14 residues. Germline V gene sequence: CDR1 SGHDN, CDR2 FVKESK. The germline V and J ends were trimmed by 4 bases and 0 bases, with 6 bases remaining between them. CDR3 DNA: TGTGCCAGCAGCCGCGGGCCGAACACCGGGGAGCTGTTTTTT. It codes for CASSRGPNTGELFF.

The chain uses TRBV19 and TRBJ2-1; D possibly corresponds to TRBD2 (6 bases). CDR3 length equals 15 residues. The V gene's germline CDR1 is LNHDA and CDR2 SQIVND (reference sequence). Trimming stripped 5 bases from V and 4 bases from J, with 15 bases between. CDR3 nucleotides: TGTGCCAGTAGTCCAGGACTAACAAAATACAATGAGCAGTTCTTC. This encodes CASSPGLTKYNEQFF.

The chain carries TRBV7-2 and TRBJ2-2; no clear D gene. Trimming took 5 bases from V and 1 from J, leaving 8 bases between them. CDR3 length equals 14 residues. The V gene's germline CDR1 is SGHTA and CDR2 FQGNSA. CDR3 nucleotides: TGTGCCAGCAGCAAAATACAGAACACCGGGGAGCTGTTTTTT. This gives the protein CASSKIQNTGELFF.

In nucleotides, the CDR3 is TGCGCCAGCAGCCTCCCGGACAGGGGGCTACCTGGGGCCAACGTCCTGACTTTC. Amino acid sequence: CASSLPDRGLPGANVLTF. V gene TRBV4-1 combines with J gene TRBJ2-6, with 11 bases aligning to TRBD1. The CDR3 is 18 amino acids. Germline values: CDR1 MGHRA, CDR2 YSYEKL. J gave up 2 bases and V 4 bases, and 7 bases lay outside the gene matches.

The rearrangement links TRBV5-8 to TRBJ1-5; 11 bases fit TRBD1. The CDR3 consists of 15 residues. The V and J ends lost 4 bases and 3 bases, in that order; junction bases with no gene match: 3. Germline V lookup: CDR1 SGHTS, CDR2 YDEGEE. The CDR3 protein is CASSKDRGPNQPQHF. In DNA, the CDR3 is TGTGCCAGCAGCAAGGACAGGGGGCCCAATCAGCCCCAGCATTTT. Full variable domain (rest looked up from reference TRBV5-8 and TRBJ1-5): EAGVTQSPTHLIKTRGQQATLRCSPISGHTSVYWYQQALGLGLQFLLWYDEGEERNRGNFPPRFSGRQFPNYSSELNVNALELEDSALYLCASSKDRGPNQPQHFGDGTRLSIL.